A selection of T cell receptor beta chains follows, all from one sample in a study of molecular identifiers for immune sequencing clone quantification. TCRdb re-called the PCR reads through MiXCR, storing one row per CDR3 protein. The table includes 40,000 to 65,000 distinct CDR3 sequences, about a third detected once. Material: naive CD8+ T cells from blood, with Jurkat cell RNA spiked in. The receptors come from a human donor in good health. Some libraries in this study had Jurkat cell RNA spiked in. CDR3s leave out the opening cysteine and the closing phenylalanine or tryptophan.

TRBJ2-7 | TRBV13 | 13 | ASSTRSRGAYEQY
TRBJ1-6 | TRBV2 | 12 | ASSEGQSGSPLH
TRBJ2-2 | TRBV14 | 12 | ASSQVGGTGELF
TRBJ2-7 | TRBV7-8 | 13 | ASSQEGDSSYEQY
TRBJ2-1 | TRBV6-5 | 15 | ASRPGQTPSSYNEQF
TRBJ2-7 | TRBV28 | 10 | ASSSRTAPEH
TRBJ2-6 | TRBV7-2 | 15 | ASTPPPDRAGANVLT
TRBJ1-1 | TRBV9 | 11 | ASSEGTETEAF
TRBJ2-3 | TRBV19 | 14 | ASSVDRALGTDTQY
TRBJ1-4 | TRBV5-4 | 10 | ASSFTPGKLF
TRBJ2-3 | TRBV7-9 | 14 | ASSFGGASGRHTRY
TRBJ2-3 | TRBV29-1 | 10 | SPQVEGGTQY
TRBJ1-6 | TRBV20-1 | 15 | SARDFGGTEYNSPLH
TRBJ2-7 | TRBV5-4 | 11 | ASARDTFHEQY
TRBJ1-1 | TRBV28 | 12 | ASSLGGSAGEAF
TRBJ2-3 | TRBV28 | 13 | ASTPPSGISDTQY
TRBJ1-1 | TRBV11-3 | 12 | ASSLWTGHKEAF
TRBJ2-7 | TRBV6-2/TRBV6-3 | 12 | ASSDFSGIYEQY
TRBJ2-1 | TRBV12-3/TRBV12-4 | 13 | ASRPGTSSYNEQF
TRBJ2-2 | TRBV5-6 | 10 | ASSTGSGELF
TRBJ2-7 | TRBV7-2 | 13 | ASSSQTGGRYEQY
TRBJ2-2 | TRBV11-1 | 10 | ASSLSTGELF
TRBJ2-5 | TRBV7-9 | 14 | ASSPPSGRSKETQY
TRBJ2-3 | TRBV5-1 | 9 | ASATDDTQY
TRBJ2-3 | TRBV7-2 | 13 | ASSFTSGSADTQY
TRBJ2-1 | TRBV6-2/TRBV6-3 | 10 | ASSSSRAEQF
TRBJ1-5 | TRBV28 | 12 | SSSFRQANPPQH
TRBJ2-2 | TRBV24-1 | 14 | ATSDFGRGNTGELF
TRBJ1-1 | TRBV6-2/TRBV6-3 | 17 | ASSYHRTADWIGGAEAF
TRBJ1-1 | TRBV11-1 | 15 | ASSLWIRDRDGSEAF
TRBJ2-3 | TRBV12-3/TRBV12-4 | 11 | ASSSTIADTQY
TRBJ2-2 | TRBV12-3/TRBV12-4 | 13 | ASTFLGTATGELF
TRBJ1-1 | TRBV29-1 | 9 | SVTQLGEAF
TRBJ2-3 | TRBV28 | 13 | ASSGLAASTDTQY
TRBJ2-1 | TRBV11-2 | 12 | ASSPDRRDNEQF
TRBJ2-5 | TRBV28 | 12 | ASNLLAGVKAQY
TRBJ2-5 | TRBV5-4 | 15 | ASSLAGRGLEKETQY
TRBJ2-7 | TRBV6-6 | 13 | ASSYSRVDSPGEY
TRBJ1-1 | TRBV7-3 | 12 | ASSSRTGARKAF
TRBJ2-6 | TRBV12-3/TRBV12-4 | 17 | ASSYAGGPSFRGANVLT
TRBJ1-2 | TRBV28 | 10 | ASSTQGDGYT
TRBJ2-7 | TRBV4-1 | 11 | ASSQLRGYEQY
TRBJ2-2 | TRBV7-8 | 11 | ASRTGQAGELF
TRBJ1-1 | TRBV19 | 16 | ASSTRRPGKQGNTEAF
TRBJ2-7 | TRBV19 | 14 | ACSSLTSGETYEQY
TRBJ2-1 | TRBV24-1 | 11 | ATNGLDGNEQF
TRBJ2-5 | TRBV1 | 15 | TSSQDRPAGCQETQY
TRBJ1-5 | TRBV7-9 | 13 | ASSPDRRRNQPQH
TRBJ1-4 | TRBV7-9 | 9 | AIQEGEKLF
TRBJ1-5 | TRBV4-2 | 12 | ASSQGVGLQPQH
TRBJ1-1 | TRBV6-2/TRBV6-3 | 10 | ASSPSGWVAF